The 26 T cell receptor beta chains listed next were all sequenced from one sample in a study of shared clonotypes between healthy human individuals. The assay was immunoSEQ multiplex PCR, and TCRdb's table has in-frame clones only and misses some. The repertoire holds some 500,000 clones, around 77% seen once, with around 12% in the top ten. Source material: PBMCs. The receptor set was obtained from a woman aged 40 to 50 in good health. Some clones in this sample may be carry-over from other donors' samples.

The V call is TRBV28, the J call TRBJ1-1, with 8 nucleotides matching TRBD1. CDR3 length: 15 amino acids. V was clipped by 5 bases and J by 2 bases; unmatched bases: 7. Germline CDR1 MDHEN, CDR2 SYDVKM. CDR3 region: CASSEPGQGNTEAFF. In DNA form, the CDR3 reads TGTGCCAGCAGTGAGCCTGGACAGGGCAACACTGAAGCTTTCTTT.

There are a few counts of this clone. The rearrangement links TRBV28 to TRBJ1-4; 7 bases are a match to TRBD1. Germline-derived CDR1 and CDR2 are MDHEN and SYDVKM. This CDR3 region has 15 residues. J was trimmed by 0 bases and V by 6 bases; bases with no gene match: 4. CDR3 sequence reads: CASRRQGSTNEKLFF. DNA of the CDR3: TGTGCCAGCAGACGACAGGGTTCAACTAATGAAAAACTGTTTTTT.

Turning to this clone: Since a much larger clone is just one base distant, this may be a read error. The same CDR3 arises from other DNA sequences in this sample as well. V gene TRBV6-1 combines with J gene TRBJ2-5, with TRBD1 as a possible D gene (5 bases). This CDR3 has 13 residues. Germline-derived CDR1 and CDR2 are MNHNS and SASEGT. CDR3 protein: CASSDGHSETQYF. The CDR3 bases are TGTGCTAGCAGTGACGGACACTCGGAGACCCAGTACTTC.

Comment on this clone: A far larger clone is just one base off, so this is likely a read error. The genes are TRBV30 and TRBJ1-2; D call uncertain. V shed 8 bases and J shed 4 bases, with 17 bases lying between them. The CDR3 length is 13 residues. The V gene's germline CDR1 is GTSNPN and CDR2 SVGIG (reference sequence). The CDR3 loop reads CARTREGLYGYTF. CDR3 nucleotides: TGTGCCCGGACCCGAGAGGGCCTCTATGGCTACACCTTC.

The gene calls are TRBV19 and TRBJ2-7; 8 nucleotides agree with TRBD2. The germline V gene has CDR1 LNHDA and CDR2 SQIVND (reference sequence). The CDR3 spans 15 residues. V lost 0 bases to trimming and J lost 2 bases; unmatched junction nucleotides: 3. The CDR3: CASSIESGLAYEQYF. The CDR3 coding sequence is TGTGCCAGTAGTATAGAGTCGGGACTAGCCTACGAGCAGTACTTC.

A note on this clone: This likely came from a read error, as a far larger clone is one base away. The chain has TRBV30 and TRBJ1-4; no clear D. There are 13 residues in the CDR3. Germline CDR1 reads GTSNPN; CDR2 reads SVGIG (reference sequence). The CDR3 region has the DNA TGTGCCTGGATGCCGGGAACTAATGGAAAACTGTTTTTT. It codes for CAWMPGTNGKLFF.

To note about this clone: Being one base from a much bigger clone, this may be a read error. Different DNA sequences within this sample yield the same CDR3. The CDR3 bases are TGTGCCTGGAGTGAGGGGTTTAGTGCTTTCTTT. Amino acids: CAWSEGFSAFF. The J gene is TRBJ1-1, the V gene TRBV30, with a tentative D call TRBD1 (5 bases). The CDR3 consists of 11 residues. Germline CDR1 is GTSNPN and CDR2 is SVGIG (reference sequence). Deletions cut 1 base from V and 11 bases from J, with 11 bases between.

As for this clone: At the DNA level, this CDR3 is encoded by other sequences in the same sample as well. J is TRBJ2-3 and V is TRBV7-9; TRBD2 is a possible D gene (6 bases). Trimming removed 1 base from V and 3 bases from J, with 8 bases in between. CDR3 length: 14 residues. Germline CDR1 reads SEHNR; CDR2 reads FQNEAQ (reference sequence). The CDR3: CASSLVGGTDTQYF. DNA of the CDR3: TGTGCCAGCAGCTTAGTGGGAGGAACAGATACGCAGTATTTT.

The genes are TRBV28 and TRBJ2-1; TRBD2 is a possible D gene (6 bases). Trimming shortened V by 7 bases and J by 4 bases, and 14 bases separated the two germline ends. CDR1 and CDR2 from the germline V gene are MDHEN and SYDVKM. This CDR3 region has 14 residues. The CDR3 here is CASTTSGTYNEQFF. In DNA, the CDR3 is TGTGCCAGCACCACCAGTGGGACTTACAATGAGCAGTTCTTC.

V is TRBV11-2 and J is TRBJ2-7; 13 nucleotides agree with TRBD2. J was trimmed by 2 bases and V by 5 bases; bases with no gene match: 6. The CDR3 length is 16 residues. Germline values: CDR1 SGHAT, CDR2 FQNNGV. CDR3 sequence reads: CASSRGLAGIPYEQYF. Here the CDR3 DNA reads TGTGCCAGCAGCCGGGGACTAGCGGGGATCCCCTACGAGCAGTACTTC.

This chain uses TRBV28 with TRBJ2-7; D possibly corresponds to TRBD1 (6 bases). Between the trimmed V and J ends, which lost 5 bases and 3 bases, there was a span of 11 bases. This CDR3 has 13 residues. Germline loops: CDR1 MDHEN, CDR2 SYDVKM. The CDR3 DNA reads TGTGCCAGCAGTCCAGGGGTAGGCTACGAGCAGTACTTC. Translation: CASSPGVGYEQYF.

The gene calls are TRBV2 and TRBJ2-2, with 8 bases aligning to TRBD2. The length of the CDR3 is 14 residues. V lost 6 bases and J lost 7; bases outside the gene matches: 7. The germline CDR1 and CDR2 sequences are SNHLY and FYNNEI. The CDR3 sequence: CASRGLAPGGELFF. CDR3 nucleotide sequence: TGTGCCAGCAGAGGACTAGCCCCGGGCGGGGAGCTGTTTTTT.

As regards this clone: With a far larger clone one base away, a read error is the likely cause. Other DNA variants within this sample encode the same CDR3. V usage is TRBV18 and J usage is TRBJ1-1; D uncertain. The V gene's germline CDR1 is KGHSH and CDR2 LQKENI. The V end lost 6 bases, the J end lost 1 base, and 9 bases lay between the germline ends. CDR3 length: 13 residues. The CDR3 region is CASSQQQNTEAFF. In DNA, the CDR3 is TGTGCCAGCTCTCAGCAGCAGAACACTGAAGCTTTCTTT.

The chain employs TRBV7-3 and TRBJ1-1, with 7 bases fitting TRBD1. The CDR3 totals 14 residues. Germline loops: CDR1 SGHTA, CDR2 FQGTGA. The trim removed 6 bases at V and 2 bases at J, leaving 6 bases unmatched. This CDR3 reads CASSDTGVNTEAFF. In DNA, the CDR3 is TGTGCCAGCAGTGATACAGGGGTTAACACTGAAGCTTTCTTT.

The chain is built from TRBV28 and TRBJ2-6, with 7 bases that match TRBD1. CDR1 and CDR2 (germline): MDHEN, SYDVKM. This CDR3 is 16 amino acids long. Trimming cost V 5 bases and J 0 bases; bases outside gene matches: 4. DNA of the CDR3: TGTGCCAGCAGTATGACAGGGATCTCTGGGGCCAACGTCCTGACTTTC. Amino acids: CASSMTGISGANVLTF. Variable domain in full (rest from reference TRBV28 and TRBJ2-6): DVKVTQSSRYLVKRTGEKVFLECVQDMDHENMFWYRQDPGLGLRLIYFSYDVKMKEKGDIPEGYSVSREKKERFSLILESASTNQTSMYLCASSMTGISGANVLTFGAGSRLTVL.

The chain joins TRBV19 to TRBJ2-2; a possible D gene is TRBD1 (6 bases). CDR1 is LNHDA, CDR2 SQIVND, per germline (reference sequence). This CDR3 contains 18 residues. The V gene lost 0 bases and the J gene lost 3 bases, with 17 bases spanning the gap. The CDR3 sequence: CASSIDQGQGPYTGELFF. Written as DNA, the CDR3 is TGTGCCAGTAGTATAGATCAGGGGCAGGGGCCCTACACCGGGGAGCTGTTTTTT.

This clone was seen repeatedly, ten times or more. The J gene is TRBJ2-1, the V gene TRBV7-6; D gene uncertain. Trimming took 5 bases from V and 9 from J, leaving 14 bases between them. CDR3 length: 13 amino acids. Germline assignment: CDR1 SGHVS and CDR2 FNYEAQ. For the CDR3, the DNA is TGTGCCAGCAGCCAGACCTCAAGCCGTGAGCAGTTCTTC. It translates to CASSQTSSREQFF.

The CDR3 protein is CASSPGDSNTGELFF. The CDR3, as DNA: TGTGCCAGCAGCCCAGGGGATTCGAACACCGGGGAGCTGTTTTTT. This chain joins TRBV7-9 and TRBJ2-2; a weak D match, TRBD1 (6 bases). Germline V gene sequence: CDR1 SEHNR, CDR2 FQNEAQ (reference sequence). The CDR3 is made up of 15 amino acids. The V end lost 5 bases, the J end lost 0 bases, and 10 bases lay between the germline ends. The variable domain in full, with the rest retrieved from reference TRBV7-9 and TRBJ2-2, is DTGVSQNPRHKITKRGQNVTFRCDPISEHNRLYWYRQTLGQGPEFLTYFQNEAQLEKSRLLSDRFSAERPKGSFSTLEIQRTEQGDSAMYLCASSPGDSNTGELFFGEGSRLTVL.

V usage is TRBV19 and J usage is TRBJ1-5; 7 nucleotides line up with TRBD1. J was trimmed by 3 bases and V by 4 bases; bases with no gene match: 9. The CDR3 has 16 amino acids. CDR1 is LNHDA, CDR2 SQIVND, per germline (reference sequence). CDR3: CASSRLKGAPNQPQHF. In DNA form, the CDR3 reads TGTGCCAGTAGTAGGTTGAAGGGGGCCCCCAATCAGCCCCAGCATTTT.

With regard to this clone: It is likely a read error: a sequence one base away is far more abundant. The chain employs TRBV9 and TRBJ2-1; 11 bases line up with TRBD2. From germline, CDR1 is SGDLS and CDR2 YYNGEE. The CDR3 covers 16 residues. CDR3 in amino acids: CASSLTSGTSYNGQFF. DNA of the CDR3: TGTGCCAGCAGCCTGACTAGCGGGACCTCCTACAATGGGCAGTTCTTC. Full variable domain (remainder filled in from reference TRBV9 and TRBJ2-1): DSGVTQTPKHLITATGQRVTLRCSPRSGDLSVYWYQQSLDQGLQFLIQYYNGEERAKGNILERFSAQQFPDLHSELNLSSLELGDSALYFCASSLTSGTSYNGQFFGPGTRLTVL.

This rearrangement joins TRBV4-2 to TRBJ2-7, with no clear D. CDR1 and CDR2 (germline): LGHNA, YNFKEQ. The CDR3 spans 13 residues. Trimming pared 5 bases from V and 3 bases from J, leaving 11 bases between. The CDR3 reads CASSLGPGYEQYF. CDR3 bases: TGTGCCAGCAGCTTAGGGCCGGGCTACGAGCAGTACTTC.

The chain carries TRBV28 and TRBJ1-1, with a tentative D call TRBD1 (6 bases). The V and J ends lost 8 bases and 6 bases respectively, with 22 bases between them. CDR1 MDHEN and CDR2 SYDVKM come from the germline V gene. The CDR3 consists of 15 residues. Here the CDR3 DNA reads TGTGCCAGCGCAAAATACCGGAGGGGGTACGCTGAAGCTTTCTTT. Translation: CASAKYRRGYAEAFF. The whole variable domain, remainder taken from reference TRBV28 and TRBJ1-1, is DVKVTQSSRYLVKRTGEKVFLECVQDMDHENMFWYRQDPGLGLRLIYFSYDVKMKEKGDIPEGYSVSREKKERFSLILESASTNQTSMYLCASAKYRRGYAEAFFGQGTRLTVV.

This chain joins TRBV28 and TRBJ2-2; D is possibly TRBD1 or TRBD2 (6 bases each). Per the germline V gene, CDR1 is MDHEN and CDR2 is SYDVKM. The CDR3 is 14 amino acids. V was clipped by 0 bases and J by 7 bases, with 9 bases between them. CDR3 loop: CASSLWGGGGELFF. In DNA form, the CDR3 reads TGTGCCAGCAGTTTATGGGGGGGCGGCGGGGAGCTGTTTTTT.

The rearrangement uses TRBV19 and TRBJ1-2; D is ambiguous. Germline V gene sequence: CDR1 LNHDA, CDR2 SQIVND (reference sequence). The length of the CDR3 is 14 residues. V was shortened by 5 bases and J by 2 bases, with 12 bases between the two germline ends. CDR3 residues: CASSPRTVNYGYTF. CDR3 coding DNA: TGTGCCAGTAGTCCGAGGACGGTGAACTATGGCTACACCTTC.

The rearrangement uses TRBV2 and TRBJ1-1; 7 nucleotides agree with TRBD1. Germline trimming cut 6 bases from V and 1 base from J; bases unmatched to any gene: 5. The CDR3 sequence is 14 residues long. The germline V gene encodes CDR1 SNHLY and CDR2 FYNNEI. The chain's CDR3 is CASRQHRGNTEAFF. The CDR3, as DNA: TGTGCCAGCAGGCAACACAGGGGGAACACTGAAGCTTTCTTT.

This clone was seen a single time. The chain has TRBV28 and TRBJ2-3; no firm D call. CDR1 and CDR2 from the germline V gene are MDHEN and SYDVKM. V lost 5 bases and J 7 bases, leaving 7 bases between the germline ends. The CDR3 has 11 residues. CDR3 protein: CASSRTHTQYF. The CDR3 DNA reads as TGTGCCAGCAGTAGAACCCATACGCAGTATTTT.